What follows are 7 T cell receptor beta chains derived from one specimen sequenced in a study of CD8+ T cells in alopecia areata. Extraction and reverse transcription of RNA yielded cDNA as the sequencing template. TCRdb's copy holds only in-frame clones and misses some; the assay was immunoSEQ multiplex PCR. The sample carries 93,000 or so clones, about nine tenths recorded once. Treatment given: oral pan-JAK inhibitor, 5-10 mg twice daily. The material was CD8+ T cells sorted from blood, obtained at approximately week 30, from a patient treated with tofacitinib. These TCRs come from a human donor with alopecia areata.

This sequence joins TRBV9 and TRBJ2-7; possibly TRBD2 for D (5 bases). From germline, CDR1 is SGDLS and CDR2 YYNGEE. The length of the CDR3 is 14 residues. V was cut by 3 bases and J by 0 bases, with 10 bases left in between. The CDR3: CASSALDYSYEQYF. In DNA, the CDR3 is TGTGCCAGCAGCGCCTTAGACTACTCCTACGAGCAGTACTTC. The variable domain in full, completed from reference TRBV9 and TRBJ2-7, reads DSGVTQTPKHLITATGQRVTLRCSPRSGDLSVYWYQQSLDQGLQFLIQYYNGEERAKGNILERFSAQQFPDLHSELNLSSLELGDSALYFCASSALDYSYEQYFGPGTRLTVT.

This clone was seen a handful of times. This sequence joins TRBV9 and TRBJ2-1; tentative D call: TRBD2 (6 bases). Germline V gene data show CDR1 as SGDLS and CDR2 as YYNGEE. Trimming took off 6 bases at V and 9 bases at J, with 25 bases between the two ends. The CDR3 is made up of 16 amino acids. As DNA, the CDR3 is TGTGCCAGCACCGACGACTTTGGGCGGGATAGGGGTGAGCAGTTCTTC. This translates into CASTDDFGRDRGEQFF.

V usage is TRBV5-1 and J usage is TRBJ1-6, with D uncertain. V gave up 1 base and J gave up 8 bases, with 16 bases separating them. Germline CDR1 and CDR2: SGHRS and YFSETQ. The CDR3 runs 16 residues. For the CDR3, the DNA is TGCGCCAGCAGCTTGAGGCCTCTCCCCGGGGATTCACCCCTCCACTTT. It codes for CASSLRPLPGDSPLHF.

V and J are TRBV13 and TRBJ1-1, with a tentative D call TRBD1 (6 bases). V was trimmed by 5 bases and J by 9 bases, leaving 19 bases between them. The CDR3 runs to 14 residues. From germline, CDR1 is PRHDT and CDR2 FYEKMQ (reference sequence). The CDR3 DNA follows: TGTGCCAGCAGCGAGGGGCACGGGGGCCGGAAAGCTTTCTTT. Translated, it gives CASSEGHGGRKAFF.

The rearrangement uses TRBV7-9 and TRBJ2-7, with 11 bases aligning to TRBD1. With V trimmed by 3 bases and J by 2 bases, 3 bases remained unmatched. In germline, CDR1 is SEHNR, CDR2 FQNEAQ (reference sequence). The CDR3 totals 15 residues. CDR3 in DNA: TGTGCCAGCAGCTTCCGGGACAGGGGGACCTACGAGCAGTACTTC. This gives the protein CASSFRDRGTYEQYF.

The chain combines TRBV10-3 with TRBJ2-1; 11 nucleotides line up with TRBD2. The J segment lost 4 bases and the V segment lost 4 bases, leaving 3 bases of the junction unmatched. This CDR3 spans 15 amino acids. CDR1 is ENHRY, CDR2 SYGVKD, per germline. CDR3 protein: CAISGGTSGYNEQFF. CDR3 bases: TGTGCCATCAGTGGTGGGACTAGCGGATACAATGAGCAGTTCTTC.

The rearrangement joins TRBV5-6 to TRBJ2-4; 13 bases are a match to TRBD2. Germline loops: CDR1 SGHDT, CDR2 YYEEEE. Trimming took 0 bases from V and 4 from J; bases not matched to a gene: 4. The CDR3 has 17 amino acids. Here the CDR3 DNA reads TGTGCCAGCAGCTTGGAACTAGCGGGGGGGCCGAAAAACATTCAGTACTTC. It codes for CASSLELAGGPKNIQYF.